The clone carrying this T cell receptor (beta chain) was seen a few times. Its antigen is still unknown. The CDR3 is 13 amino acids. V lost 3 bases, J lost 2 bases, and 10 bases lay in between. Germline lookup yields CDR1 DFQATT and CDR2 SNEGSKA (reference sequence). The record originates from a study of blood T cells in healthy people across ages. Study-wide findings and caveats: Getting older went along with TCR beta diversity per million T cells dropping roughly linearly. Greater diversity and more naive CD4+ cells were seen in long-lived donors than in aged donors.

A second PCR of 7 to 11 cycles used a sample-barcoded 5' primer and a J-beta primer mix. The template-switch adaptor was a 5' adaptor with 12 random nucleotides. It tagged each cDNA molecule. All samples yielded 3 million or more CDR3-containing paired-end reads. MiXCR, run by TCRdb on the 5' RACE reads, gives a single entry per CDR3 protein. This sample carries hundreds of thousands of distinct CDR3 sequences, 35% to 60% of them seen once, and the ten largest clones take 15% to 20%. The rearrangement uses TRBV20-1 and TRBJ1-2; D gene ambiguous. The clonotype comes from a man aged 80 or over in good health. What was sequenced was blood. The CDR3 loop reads CSARQTSNYGYTF. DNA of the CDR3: TGCAGTGCTAGGCAGACGTCAAACTATGGCTACACCTTC.